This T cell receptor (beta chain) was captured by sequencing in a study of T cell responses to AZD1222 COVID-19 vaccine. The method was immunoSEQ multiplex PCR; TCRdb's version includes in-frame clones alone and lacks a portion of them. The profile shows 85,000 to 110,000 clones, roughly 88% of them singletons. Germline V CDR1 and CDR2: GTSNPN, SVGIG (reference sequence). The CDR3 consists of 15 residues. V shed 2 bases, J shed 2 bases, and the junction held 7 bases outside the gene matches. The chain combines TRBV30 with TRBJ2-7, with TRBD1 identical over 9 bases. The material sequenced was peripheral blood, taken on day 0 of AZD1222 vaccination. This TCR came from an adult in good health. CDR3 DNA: TGTGCCTGGAGTCCTCGACAGGGGGTGACCTACGAGCAGTACTTC. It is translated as CAWSPRQGVTYEQYF.